This T cell receptor (beta chain) was recorded in a study of T cells after yellow fever vaccination. One entry per CDR3 protein results from TCRdb running MiXCR on the 5' RACE reads. The sample has over 300,000 distinct CDR3 sequences, approximately 4% seen once. This clonotype has more than one count but fewer than ten. The specimen was PBMCs, collected 5 days after the yellow fever booster vaccination. The sequence was collected from a man aged 18 to 29 who received the YFV17D yellow fever vaccine.

CDR3 residues: CASSINRGGGYTF. The CDR3, as DNA: TGTGCCAGCAGTATAAACAGGGGCGGGGGCTACACCTTC. V is TRBV27 and J is TRBJ1-2, with 7 bases aligning to TRBD1. Germline V gives CDR1 MNHEY, CDR2 SMNVEV (reference sequence). V lost 5 bases, J lost 8 bases, and 8 bases stayed unmatched. The CDR3 runs 13 residues.